The 22 T cell receptor beta chains given below trace back to one sample, sequenced in a study of T cell responses to AZD1222 COVID-19 vaccine. Measured with immunoSEQ multiplex PCR; TCRdb has only the in-frame clones, and not every one. The top ten clones hold around 0.58% of a sample with about 270,000 clones, almost 95% of them seen once. Here the sequenced sample was peripheral blood, taken 28 days after the second AZD1222 dose. These receptors originate from an adult who received the AZD1222 COVID-19 vaccine.

J is TRBJ2-7 and V is TRBV15; 9 nucleotides align to TRBD2. The J segment lost 4 bases and the V segment lost 5 bases, leaving 9 bases of the junction unmatched. Germline loops: CDR1 LNHNV, CDR2 YYDKDF (reference sequence). The CDR3 totals 15 residues. CDR3 sequence: CATSSREGPLYEQYF. In DNA, the CDR3 is TGTGCCACCAGCTCGCGGGAGGGCCCTCTATACGAGCAGTACTTC.

This chain joins TRBV6-5 and TRBJ1-4; no firm D call. Germline CDR1 is MNHEY and CDR2 is SVGAGI. The CDR3 totals 14 residues. V dropped 2 bases and J dropped 2 bases, with 6 bases sitting between them. The CDR3 region is CASSYVGTNEKLFF. In DNA form, the CDR3 reads TGTGCCAGCAGTTACGTGGGGACTAATGAAAAACTGTTTTTT.

The chain couples TRBV5-4 to TRBJ1-1; D might be TRBD1 (5 bases). Germline CDR1 and CDR2: SGHNT and YYREEE (reference sequence). V lost 2 bases and J lost 5, with 10 bases in between. This CDR3 has 13 residues. The CDR3 protein is CASSLGVRTEAFF. As DNA, the CDR3 is TGTGCCAGCAGCTTAGGGGTAAGGACTGAAGCTTTCTTT.

V usage is TRBV7-2 and J usage is TRBJ2-2; D ambiguous. The V end lost 4 bases, the J end lost 7 bases, and 10 bases lay between the germline ends. The CDR3 consists of 13 residues. CDR1 and CDR2 from the germline V gene are SGHTA and FQGNSA. CDR3 sequence: CASSSQKGGELFF. Written as DNA, the CDR3 is TGTGCCAGCAGCTCGCAGAAGGGCGGGGAGCTGTTTTTT.

J is TRBJ2-3 and V is TRBV28, with D possibly being TRBD1 (6 bases). CDR1 is MDHEN and CDR2 is SYDVKM in the germline V gene. The CDR3 extends over 16 amino acids. V was clipped by 6 bases and J by 2 bases, with 18 bases between them. The CDR3 region has the DNA TGTGCCAGCAGGGGGGCGGCGGGCACATACACAGATACGCAGTATTTT. Encoded protein: CASRGAAGTYTDTQYF.

The chain employs TRBV24-1 and TRBJ2-3; no firm D call. There are 12 residues in the CDR3. V was pared by 1 base and J by 3 bases, with 1 base between. Germline V gene lookup returns CDR1 KGHDR and CDR2 SFDVKD. In nucleotides, the CDR3 is TGTGCCACCAGTGATTTTACAGATACGCAGTATTTT. The encoded protein is CATSDFTDTQYF.

The chain employs TRBV2 and TRBJ2-5, with TRBD2 matching over 7 bases. Germline CDR1 SNHLY, CDR2 FYNNEI. The CDR3 has 15 residues. J was trimmed by 3 bases and V by 2 bases; bases with no gene match: 6. CDR3 DNA: TGTGCCAGCAGTGAACAGGGAGGGGTGGAAGAGACCCAGTACTTC. Amino acids: CASSEQGGVEETQYF.

The chain joins TRBV28 to TRBJ1-5; 7 nucleotides agree with TRBD1. The CDR3 runs 15 residues. CDR1 and CDR2 (germline): MDHEN, SYDVKM. The V segment lost 7 bases and the J segment 1 base; nucleotides outside the gene matches: 7. CDR3 protein: CASTVTGQSNQPQHF. The CDR3 nucleotides read TGTGCCAGCACCGTGACAGGGCAGAGCAATCAGCCCCAGCATTTT.

The gene calls are TRBV24-1 and TRBJ2-3; 7 positions agree with TRBD1. The CDR3 runs to 16 residues. V lost 5 bases, J lost 3 bases, and 10 bases stayed unmatched. Germline values: CDR1 KGHDR, CDR2 SFDVKD. CDR3 residues: CATSGPQGFRTDTQYF. In DNA form, the CDR3 reads TGTGCCACCAGTGGGCCACAGGGGTTTCGGACAGATACGCAGTATTTT.

This chain links TRBV29-1 with TRBJ2-1, with D possibly matching TRBD2 (7 bases). Trimming shortened V by 7 bases and J by 7 bases, and 14 bases separated the two germline ends. The CDR3 covers 12 residues. Germline CDR1 and CDR2: SQVTM and ANQGSEA. For the CDR3, the DNA is TGCAGCGCCCACAGGGAGGGGAATGAGCAGTTCTTC. As protein: CSAHREGNEQFF.

The V call is TRBV3-1 (or the pseudogene TRBV3-2), the J call TRBJ2-7; D gene unclear. The CDR3 length is 13 residues. Germline V lookup: CDR1 LGHDT, CDR2 YNNKEL (reference sequence). The V and J ends lost 3 bases and 4 bases respectively, with 10 bases between them. CDR3 sequence: CASSHRVGYEQYF. Written as DNA, the CDR3 is TGTGCCAGCAGCCATCGAGTGGGTTACGAGCAGTACTTC.

J is TRBJ2-1 and V is TRBV5-4; TRBD1 aligns across 7 bases. The germline gives CDR1 SGHNT, CDR2 YYREEE (reference sequence). This CDR3 contains 16 residues. V gave up 2 bases and J gave up 7 bases; unmatched junction bases: 12. The CDR3 is CASSFPRVGGRNEQFF. CDR3 in DNA: TGTGCCAGCAGCTTCCCGCGGGTAGGGGGCAGGAATGAGCAGTTCTTC.

The CDR3 here is CASSRHSSPLHF. The CDR3 DNA is TGTGCCAGCTCCCGCCACAGTTCACCCCTCCACTTT. The chain is built from TRBV28 and TRBJ1-6; D gene ambiguous. The germline V gene has CDR1 MDHEN and CDR2 SYDVKM. The ends were cut back, 8 bases at V and 9 bases at J, with 11 bases in the middle. The length of the CDR3 is 12 residues.

This clone was seen a single time. The rearrangement links TRBV6-2 or TRBV6-3 to TRBJ2-7; D is ambiguous. The CDR3 runs to 13 residues. The V end was cut by 0 bases, the J end by 2 bases, with 5 bases between. Germline V gene sequence: CDR1 MNHEY, CDR2 SVGEGT. The DNA for the CDR3 is TGTGCCAGCAGTTACTCCTCCCCCTACGAGCAGTACTTC. Protein sequence: CASSYSSPYEQYF.

This clone has at least ten counts. This chain connects TRBV28 to TRBJ1-5; D remains ambiguous. Per the germline V gene, CDR1 is MDHEN and CDR2 is SYDVKM. Trimming took 7 bases from V and 2 from J, leaving 9 bases between them. The CDR3 has 13 amino acids. The chain's CDR3 is CASTLRGNQPQHF. DNA for the CDR3: TGTGCCAGCACTCTCCGAGGCAATCAGCCCCAGCATTTT.

The gene calls are TRBV18 and TRBJ2-1; the D gene could be TRBD1 or TRBD2 (5 bases each). The CDR3 has 14 residues. Trimming pared 4 bases from V and 4 bases from J, leaving 11 bases between. The V gene's germline CDR1 is KGHSH and CDR2 LQKENI. This CDR3 reads CASSQAGAYNEQFF. DNA of the CDR3: TGTGCCAGCTCACAGGCCGGGGCTTACAATGAGCAGTTCTTC.

The chain carries TRBV9 and TRBJ1-5; possibly TRBD1 for D (6 bases). From germline, CDR1 is SGDLS and CDR2 YYNGEE. Between the trimmed V and J ends, which lost 3 bases and 5 bases, there was a span of 12 bases. The CDR3 length is 14 residues. CDR3 protein: CASSEQGRDQPQHF. DNA of the CDR3: TGTGCCAGCAGCGAACAGGGACGCGATCAGCCCCAGCATTTT.

The genes are TRBV2 and TRBJ1-5, with unresolved D. Germline V CDR1 and CDR2: SNHLY, FYNNEI. Trimming took off 4 bases at V and 5 bases at J, with 9 bases between the two ends. The CDR3 runs 13 residues. CDR3 region: CASSGEHDQPQHF. DNA for the CDR3: TGTGCCAGCAGTGGAGAACACGATCAGCCCCAGCATTTT.

This clone was seen a handful of times. The chain couples TRBV19 to TRBJ1-5, with 7 bases lining up with TRBD1. V dropped 6 bases and J dropped 7; count of bases not matched to a gene: 6. CDR3 length equals 13 residues. Germline V gene data show CDR1 as LNHDA and CDR2 as SQIVND (reference sequence). CDR3 sequence (DNA): TGTGCCAGTAGCGAAACAGGGGAACAGCCCCAGCATTTT. This translates into CASSETGEQPQHF. The entire variable domain, with the rest obtained from reference TRBV19 and TRBJ1-5, is as follows: DGGITQSPKYLFRKEGQNVTLSCEQNLNHDAMYWYRQDPGQGLRLIYYSQIVNDFQKGDIAEGYSVSREKKESFPLTVTSAQKNPTAFYLCASSETGEQPQHFGDGTRLSIL.

This chain connects TRBV5-4 to TRBJ2-2, with TRBD1 matching over 11 bases. V lost 6 bases and J lost 5; bases outside the gene matches: 9. The CDR3 loop spans 16 amino acids. Germline V gene data show CDR1 as SGHNT and CDR2 as YYREEE (reference sequence). The CDR3 nucleotides read TGTGCCAGCACCCTCGTAGGGACAGGGGGTACCGGGGAGCTGTTTTTT. As protein: CASTLVGTGGTGELFF.

This chain's CDR3 is CASSLERGAHYGYTF. The CDR3 coding sequence is TGTGCCAGCAGCTTAGAGAGGGGGGCTCACTATGGCTACACCTTC. The chain combines TRBV7-9 with TRBJ1-2, with a tentative D call TRBD1 (6 bases). Germline-derived CDR1 and CDR2 are SEHNR and FQNEAQ (reference sequence). V gave up 1 base and J gave up 3 bases, with 12 bases separating them. The length of the CDR3 is 15 residues.

The J gene is TRBJ1-1, the V gene TRBV4-3, with D possibly TRBD1 on 5 matching bases. CDR1 LGHNA and CDR2 YSLEER come from the germline V gene. The germline V and J ends were trimmed by 0 bases and 0 bases, with 11 bases remaining between them. This CDR3 spans 16 amino acids. The CDR3 DNA is TGCGCCAGCAGCCAAGACGTTGGGGGATTGAACACTGAAGCTTTCTTT. The encoded protein is CASSQDVGGLNTEAFF.